The 14 T cell receptor beta chains given below trace back to one sample, sequenced in a study of read filtering for tumor transcriptome and immune sequencing (dated by TCRdb to 2020 to 2022). Sequencing was performed on an Illumina HiSeq 4000. Starting from approximately 400 ng RNA, TCR libraries were constructed with the Immunoverse kit using molecular barcoded adaptors that cover the alpha/delta and beta/gamma chains. TCRdb applied fastp at Q25 and MiXCR to the public reads, then kept only in-frame beta chains. Rows merge per CDR3 protein into single entries with the most common DNA and genes. This sample comprises under 60,000 distinct CDR3 sequences, roughly 18% of them detected only once. The ten largest account for roughly 15% of the sample. Sequenced sample: a population of CD138-negative cells sorted from bone marrow. The sample's cell subset or site label, decoded: bone marrow mononuclear cells depleted of CD138+ plasma/myeloma cells by negative magnetic selection. Receptor source: a donor aged 40 or over with multiple myeloma.

V and J are TRBV18 and TRBJ1-1, with D maybe TRBD1 (5 bases). Germline CDR1 is KGHSH and CDR2 is LQKENI. Between the trimmed V and J ends, which lost 4 bases and 3 bases, there was a span of 9 bases. There are 13 residues in the CDR3. The DNA of the CDR3 is TGTGCCAGCTCACGAAGAGGGGACACTGAAGCTTTCTTT. Translating it yields CASSRRGDTEAFF.

The chain combines TRBV7-2 with TRBJ1-2, with D possibly TRBD1 on 5 matching bases. V was cut by 0 bases and J by 5 bases, with 10 bases left in between. The germline V gene has CDR1 SGHTA and CDR2 FQGNSA. This CDR3 region has 14 residues. CDR3 region: CASSLADTAYGYTF. The CDR3 region has the DNA TGTGCCAGCAGCTTAGCGGACACCGCGTATGGCTACACCTTC.

This clonotype was detected ten times or more. The chain links TRBV5-1 to TRBJ1-1, with a weak D call TRBD1 (6 bases). Germline CDR1 reads SGHRS; CDR2 reads YFSETQ. V was trimmed by 4 bases and J by 0 bases, leaving 19 bases between them. CDR3 length: 17 amino acids. CDR3 bases: TGCGCCAGCAGCCCCGGGACATCGGCCCCCCTGAACACTGAAGCTTTCTTT. Translated: CASSPGTSAPLNTEAFF.

The chain is built from TRBV28 and TRBJ1-5, with D hard to call. From germline, CDR1 is MDHEN and CDR2 SYDVKM. Trimming took off 5 bases at V and 4 bases at J, with 3 bases between the two ends. This CDR3 spans 11 amino acids. CDR3 coding DNA: TGTGCCAGCAGTGGTAATCAGCCCCAGCATTTT. Translation: CASSGNQPQHF. The full variable domain, completed using reference TRBV28 and TRBJ1-5, is DVKVTQSSRYLVKRTGEKVFLECVQDMDHENMFWYRQDPGLGLRLIYFSYDVKMKEKGDIPEGYSVSREKKERFSLILESASTNQTSMYLCASSGNQPQHFGDGTRLSIL.

The chain carries TRBV29-1 and TRBJ1-2; TRBD1 matches at 12 bases. Trimming cost V 3 bases and J 4 bases; bases outside gene matches: 9. This CDR3 is built from 16 residues. Germline CDR1 reads SQVTM; CDR2 reads ANQGSEA. The CDR3: CSVDGGTGGPLYGYTF. As DNA, the CDR3 is TGCAGCGTTGATGGGGGGACAGGGGGCCCCCTCTATGGCTACACCTTC.

This clonotype was seen many times. The V call is TRBV2, the J call TRBJ1-6; D uncertain. Germline V gene lookup returns CDR1 SNHLY and CDR2 FYNNEI. This CDR3 contains 14 residues. Trimming took off 4 bases at V and 5 bases at J, with 9 bases between the two ends. The DNA of the CDR3 is TGTGCCAGCAGTGGCGAGAAGAATAATTCACCCCTCCACTTT. Protein product: CASSGEKNNSPLHF.

This clonotype appeared a few times. The rearrangement joins TRBV20-1 to TRBJ1-1, with D uncertain. Germline V CDR1 and CDR2: DFQATT, SNEGSKA (reference sequence). The V end was cut by 3 bases, the J end by 3 bases, with 8 bases between. The CDR3 runs 12 residues. CDR3 DNA: TGCAGTGCTAGGCTGGGTGACACTGAAGCTTTCTTT. It yields the protein CSARLGDTEAFF.

This clonotype was counted ten times or more. The chain couples TRBV20-1 to TRBJ2-3, with unresolved D. Trimming took 5 bases from V and 0 from J, leaving 9 bases between them. The V gene's germline CDR1 is DFQATT and CDR2 SNEGSKA (reference sequence). This CDR3 comprises 13 residues. This CDR3 is CSALVVSTDTQYF. CDR3 nucleotide sequence: TGCAGTGCTCTCGTGGTGAGCACAGATACGCAGTATTTT.

This sequence joins TRBV11-3 and TRBJ2-2; D may be TRBD2 (6 bases). CDR3 length equals 15 residues. V was pared by 5 bases and J by 2 bases, with 12 bases between. Per germline, CDR1 SGHNT and CDR2 YENEEA. In nucleotides, the CDR3 is TGTGCCAGCAGCGCCGCTAGCGCCAACACCGGGGAGCTGTTTTTT. This gives the protein CASSAASANTGELFF. The full variable domain, with the rest looked up from reference TRBV11-3 and TRBJ2-2, is EAGVVQSPRYKIIEKKQPVAFWCNPISGHNTLYWYLQNLGQGPELLIRYENEEAVDDSQLPKDRFSAERLKGVDSTLKIQPAELGDSAVYLCASSAASANTGELFFGEGSRLTVL.

As to this clonotype: Given a much more abundant clone one base away, this may be a read error. This sequence joins TRBV2 and TRBJ2-3; no definite D call. Germline V gene data show CDR1 as SNHLY and CDR2 as FYNNEI. The CDR3 length is 10 residues. V was cut by 10 bases and J by 8 bases, with 10 bases left in between. This chain's CDR3 is CATISGTQYF. In DNA, the CDR3 is TGTGCCACCATTTCAGGTACGCAGTATTTT.

The table lists this clonotype with many counts. V usage is TRBV11-3 and J usage is TRBJ2-1; 7 bases agree with TRBD2. The germline gives CDR1 SGHNT, CDR2 YENEEA. V trimming: 5 bases; J trimming: 0 bases; junction bases outside the gene matches: 4. CDR3 size: 15 residues. The CDR3 is CASSLGLTSYNEQFF. The CDR3 nucleotides read TGTGCCAGCAGCCTGGGACTAACCTCCTACAATGAGCAGTTCTTC.

This clonotype appeared many times. The chain combines TRBV7-9 with TRBJ1-1; no definite D call. The CDR3 spans 11 residues. The ends were cut back, 2 bases at V and 10 bases at J, with 8 bases in the middle. CDR1 is SEHNR and CDR2 is FQNEAQ in the germline V gene (reference sequence). The CDR3 nucleotides read TGTGCCAGCAGCTTAATGGACGCAGCTTTCTTT. Translating it yields CASSLMDAAFF.

In its sample, this clonotype was seen many times. The chain recombines TRBV24-1 with TRBJ1-2, with 11 nucleotides matching TRBD1. Germline CDR1 is KGHDR and CDR2 is SFDVKD. The CDR3 loop spans 15 amino acids. V shed 3 bases, J shed 8 bases, and the junction held 7 bases outside the gene matches. DNA of the CDR3: TGTGCCACCAGTGATCACGGACAGGGGGCGCAAGGCTACACCTTC. Its protein is CATSDHGQGAQGYTF.

This clonotype was counted at least ten times. The chain joins TRBV6-5 to TRBJ2-6; 11 bases line up with TRBD1. The CDR3 spans 17 residues. Per germline, CDR1 MNHEY and CDR2 SVGAGI. Unmatched junction bases numbered 5, after V lost 6 bases and J lost 1 base. CDR3 bases: TGTGCCAGCAGGGGGACAGGGGGAACTTCTGGGGCCAACGTCCTGACTTTC. It translates to CASRGTGGTSGANVLTF.